Listed below are T cell receptor beta chains from one sample, sequenced in a study of blood T cells in healthy people across ages. MiXCR was run by TCRdb on the 5' RACE reads, yielding one entry per CDR3 protein. The sample includes about 640,000 distinct CDR3 sequences, roughly 58% of them seen just once. What was sequenced was blood. The receptors were gathered from a man aged 55 to 70 in good health. The CDR3 runs from the conserved cysteine through the conserved F or W. A D gene is named only where the DNA matches it firmly. Some rows have no size entry. The others give once, few or many, or a class for an expanded clone.

clone_size: once; d_call: TRBD1; j_call: TRBJ2-7; v_call: TRBV6-2/TRBV6-3; cdr3_aa: CASRFRGLFVYEQYF; cdr3_nt: TGTGCCAGCAGATTCAGGGGGCTATTCGTCTACGAGCAGTACTTC
clone_size: few; d_call: NA; j_call: TRBJ2-4; v_call: TRBV20-1; cdr3_aa: CSAHQGLAKNIQYF; cdr3_nt: TGCAGTGCCCACCAGGGCTTAGCCAAAAACATTCAGTACTTC
clone_size: many; d_call: NA; j_call: TRBJ2-5; v_call: TRBV20-1; cdr3_aa: CSATKTGQRQETQYF; cdr3_nt: TGCAGTGCTACCAAAACAGGGCAACGCCAAGAGACCCAGTACTTC
clone_size: NA; d_call: NA; j_call: TRBJ1-1; v_call: TRBV7-9; cdr3_aa: CASSSLPRNTEAFF; cdr3_nt: TGTGCCAGCAGCTCCCTCCCCCGCAACACTGAAGCTTTCTTT
clone_size: NA; d_call: NA; j_call: TRBJ2-3; v_call: TRBV12-3/TRBV12-4; cdr3_aa: CASRAVTDTQYF; cdr3_nt: TGTGCCAGCAGAGCCGTCACAGATACGCAGTATTTT
clone_size: NA; d_call: NA; j_call: TRBJ2-2; v_call: TRBV9; cdr3_aa: CASSVGGGPSSTGELFF; cdr3_nt: TGTGCCAGCAGCGTAGGTGGGGGACCCTCCTCCACCGGGGAGCTGTTTTTT
clone_size: NA; d_call: NA; j_call: TRBJ2-1; v_call: TRBV5-1; cdr3_aa: CASSLTTMDHYNEQFF; cdr3_nt: TGCGCCAGCAGCTTGACTACTATGGACCACTACAATGAGCAGTTCTTC
clone_size: NA; d_call: NA; j_call: TRBJ2-5; v_call: TRBV27; cdr3_aa: CASSLRANSGYNEQYF; cdr3_nt: TGTGCCAGCAGTCTTAGGGCTAATAGCGGCTACAATGAGCAGTACTTC
clone_size: NA; d_call: TRBD2; j_call: TRBJ2-1; v_call: TRBV4-1; cdr3_aa: CASSQRLAGEYNEQFF; cdr3_nt: TGCGCCAGCAGCCAACGACTAGCGGGGGAGTACAATGAGCAGTTCTTC
clone_size: NA; d_call: NA; j_call: TRBJ2-1; v_call: TRBV6-5; cdr3_aa: CASSHWAGANEQFF; cdr3_nt: TGTGCCAGCAGCCACTGGGCTGGGGCCAATGAGCAGTTCTTC
clone_size: NA; d_call: NA; j_call: TRBJ1-2; v_call: TRBV18; cdr3_aa: CASSPGRTDYGYTF; cdr3_nt: TGTGCCAGCTCACCCGGCAGGACTGACTATGGCTACACCTTC
clone_size: NA; d_call: NA; j_call: TRBJ1-1; v_call: TRBV7-8; cdr3_aa: CASSPNRVAEAFF; cdr3_nt: TGTGCCAGCAGCCCGAATCGGGTCGCTGAAGCTTTCTTT
clone_size: NA; d_call: TRBD2; j_call: TRBJ2-3; v_call: TRBV24-1; cdr3_aa: CATSGSGGTDTQYF; cdr3_nt: TGTGCCACCAGTGGCAGCGGGGGGACAGATACGCAGTATTTT
clone_size: NA; d_call: TRBD1; j_call: TRBJ1-3; v_call: TRBV5-1; cdr3_aa: CASSLGDRTSGNTIYF; cdr3_nt: TGCGCCAGCAGCTTGGGGGACAGGACCTCTGGAAACACCATATATTTT
clone_size: NA; d_call: NA; j_call: TRBJ2-5; v_call: TRBV25-1; cdr3_aa: CASSEYRGSQETQYF; cdr3_nt: TGTGCCAGCAGTGAATATCGGGGCAGCCAAGAGACCCAGTACTTC
clone_size: NA; d_call: NA; j_call: TRBJ2-5; v_call: TRBV10-3; cdr3_aa: CAISLGDGGGTQYF; cdr3_nt: TGTGCCATCAGTCTCGGGGACGGCGGAGGGACCCAGTACTTC
clone_size: once; d_call: TRBD1; j_call: TRBJ2-5; v_call: TRBV18; cdr3_aa: CASSSRQGSQETQYF; cdr3_nt: TGTGCCAGCTCATCCCGACAGGGGAGCCAAGAGACCCAGTACTTC
clone_size: NA; d_call: TRBD2; j_call: TRBJ2-1; v_call: TRBV20-1; cdr3_aa: CSASRLAGDSYNEQFF; cdr3_nt: TGCAGTGCTAGCCGACTAGCGGGGGACTCCTACAATGAGCAGTTCTTC
clone_size: few; d_call: TRBD1; j_call: TRBJ2-5; v_call: TRBV10-3; cdr3_aa: CAISAAGTEETQYF; cdr3_nt: TGTGCCATCAGTGCCGCTGGGACAGAAGAGACCCAGTACTTC
clone_size: once; d_call: NA; j_call: TRBJ2-1; v_call: TRBV7-9; cdr3_aa: CASSSGLQVTPTYNEQFF; cdr3_nt: TGTGCCAGCAGCTCGGGACTGCAAGTCACACCTACCTACAATGAGCAGTTCTTC
clone_size: NA; d_call: NA; j_call: TRBJ2-3; v_call: TRBV18; cdr3_aa: CASSPPGTSIDTQYF; cdr3_nt: TGTGCCAGCTCACCACCGGGCACTAGCATCGATACGCAGTATTTT
clone_size: NA; d_call: NA; j_call: TRBJ2-1; v_call: TRBV6-5; cdr3_aa: CASSRFEANEQFF; cdr3_nt: TGTGCCAGCAGCCGGTTTGAGGCCAATGAGCAGTTCTTC
clone_size: NA; d_call: NA; j_call: TRBJ2-7; v_call: TRBV5-1; cdr3_aa: CASSLGATDVYERYF; cdr3_nt: TGCGCCAGCAGCTTGGGCGCGACAGACGTCTACGAGCGGTACTTC
clone_size: NA; d_call: NA; j_call: TRBJ2-3; v_call: TRBV6-5; cdr3_aa: CASSYPHRCTDTQYF; cdr3_nt: TGTGCCAGCAGCTACCCTCACCGATGCACAGATACGCAGTATTTT
clone_size: NA; d_call: NA; j_call: TRBJ2-3; v_call: TRBV12-3/TRBV12-4; cdr3_aa: CASSLRGGADTQYF; cdr3_nt: TGTGCCAGCAGTTTAAGGGGGGGTGCAGATACGCAGTATTTT
clone_size: NA; d_call: NA; j_call: TRBJ1-5; v_call: TRBV20-1; cdr3_aa: CSARPRVNSNQPQHF; cdr3_nt: TGCAGTGCTAGACCCAGGGTAAATAGCAATCAGCCCCAGCATTTT
clone_size: NA; d_call: TRBD2; j_call: TRBJ2-3; v_call: TRBV11-2; cdr3_aa: CASSQGRGSDTQYF; cdr3_nt: TGTGCCAGCAGCCAAGGGAGGGGATCAGATACGCAGTATTTT
clone_size: once; d_call: TRBD2; j_call: TRBJ2-5; v_call: TRBV6-1; cdr3_aa: CASRELGLAGQETQYF; cdr3_nt: TGTGCCAGCAGGGAACTGGGACTAGCGGGCCAAGAGACCCAGTACTTC
clone_size: once; d_call: NA; j_call: TRBJ2-1; v_call: TRBV20-1; cdr3_aa: CSASSGRANEQFF; cdr3_nt: TGCAGTGCTAGTTCCGGTAGGGCAAATGAGCAGTTCTTC